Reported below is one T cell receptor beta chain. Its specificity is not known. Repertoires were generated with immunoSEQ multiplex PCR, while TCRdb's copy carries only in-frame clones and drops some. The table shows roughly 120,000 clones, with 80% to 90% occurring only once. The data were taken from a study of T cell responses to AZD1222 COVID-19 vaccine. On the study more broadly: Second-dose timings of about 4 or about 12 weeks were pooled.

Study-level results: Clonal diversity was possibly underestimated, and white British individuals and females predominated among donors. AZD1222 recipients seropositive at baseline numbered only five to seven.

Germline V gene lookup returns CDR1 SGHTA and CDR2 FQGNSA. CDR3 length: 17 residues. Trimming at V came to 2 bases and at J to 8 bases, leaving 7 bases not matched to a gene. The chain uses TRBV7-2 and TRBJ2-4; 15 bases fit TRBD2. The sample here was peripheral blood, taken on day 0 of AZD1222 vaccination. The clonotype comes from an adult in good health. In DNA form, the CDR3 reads TGTGCCAGCAGCTTAAGGACTAGCGGGAGGGCTGGGGACATTCAGTACTTC. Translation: CASSLRTSGRAGDIQYF.